This T cell receptor beta chain was recorded in a study of blood T cell repertoires in COVID-19. Study-level background: COVID-19 samples collected from the United States, Italy and Spain covered acute and convalescent phases.

The V segment lost 2 bases and the J segment 2 bases; nucleotides outside the gene matches: 1. Germline V gene lookup returns CDR1 MDHEN and CDR2 SYDVKM. This CDR3 is built from 14 residues. Method: immunoSEQ multiplex PCR; TCRdb's copy keeps in-frame clones and lacks some. This table holds over 65,000 clones, 86% found once. The sequencing input was peripheral blood. This chain links TRBV28 with TRBJ2-3; 7 nucleotides line up with TRBD1. The sequence derives from a man aged 50-60 years with active or convalescent COVID-19. CDR3 sequence: CASSLKGATDTQYF. CDR3 DNA sequence: TGTGCCAGCAGTTTAAAGGGGGCCACAGATACGCAGTATTTT.